A single TCR beta chain is shown here with its context. The data were taken from a study of blood T cell repertoires in COVID-19. The CDR3 runs to 16 residues. V shed 4 bases and J 8 bases; nucleotides not matched to a gene: 11. Germline CDR1 is SGHRS and CDR2 is YFSETQ. TCRdb's table, derived via immunoSEQ multiplex PCR, lists solely in-frame clones and lacks some. The repertoire includes roughly 200,000 clones, 84% of them detected once, and around 7.8% sits in the top ten. Patients of the Seattle cohort, enrolled during active infection, were followed longitudinally. The sequenced sample consisted of peripheral blood. V is TRBV5-1 and J is TRBJ2-1, with TRBD2 matching 11 bases. This clonotype originated in a woman older than 75 with COVID-19, enrolled during active disease. The CDR3 reads CASSPPLSGRGDEQFF. CDR3 DNA: TGCGCCAGCAGCCCCCCTCTTAGCGGGAGGGGCGATGAGCAGTTCTTC. Looking up the rest from reference TRBV5-1 and TRBJ2-1 gives the full variable domain: KAGVTQTPRYLIKTRGQQVTLSCSPISGHRSVSWYQQTPGQGLQFLFEYFSETQRNKGNFPGRFSGRQFSNSRSEMNVSTLELGDSALYLCASSPPLSGRGDEQFFGPGTRLTVL.